The entry that follows covers one TCR beta chain sequence. In the original workflow: Reference gene primer amplification gave estimated nucleated cell counts. The method was immunoSEQ multiplex PCR; TCRdb's version includes in-frame clones alone and lacks a portion of them. That table is the source of V, J and clone size, and D and trimming were worked out from the DNA. The sample consists of 410,000 or so clones, over 75% of them appearing once. This specimen comes from a study of blood T cell repertoires in COVID-19. Study overall: Whether acute or convalescent, the COVID-19 samples came from the United States, Italy and Spain. T cells, B-cell-depleted T cells, or PBMCs supplied cDNA or gDNA.

Enrolment of Seattle patients took place during active infection, and they were followed longitudinally. V shed 3 bases, J shed 4 bases, and the junction held 7 bases outside the gene matches. The CDR3 consists of 15 residues. Germline CDR1 reads SGHRS; CDR2 reads YFSETQ. The sequence derives from a middle-aged woman with COVID-19, enrolled during active disease. The specimen was peripheral blood. This chain connects TRBV5-1 to TRBJ1-1, with 9 bases fitting TRBD1. The CDR3 DNA reads TGCGCCAGCAGCTCAACAGGGGGCTGGGGCACTGAAGCTTTCTTT. Encoded protein: CASSSTGGWGTEAFF.